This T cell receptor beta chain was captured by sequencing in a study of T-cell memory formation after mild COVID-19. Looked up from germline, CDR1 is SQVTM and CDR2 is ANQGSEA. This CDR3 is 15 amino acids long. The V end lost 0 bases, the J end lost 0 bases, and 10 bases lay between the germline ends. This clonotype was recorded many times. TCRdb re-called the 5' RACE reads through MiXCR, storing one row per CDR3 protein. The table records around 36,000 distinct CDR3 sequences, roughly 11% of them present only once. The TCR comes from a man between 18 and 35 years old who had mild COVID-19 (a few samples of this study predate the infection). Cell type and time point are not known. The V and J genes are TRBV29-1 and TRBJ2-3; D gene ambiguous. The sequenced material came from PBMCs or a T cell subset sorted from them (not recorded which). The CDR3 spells CSVEDRGRSTDTQYF. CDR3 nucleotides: TGCAGCGTTGAAGATCGTGGCAGGAGCACAGATACGCAGTATTTT.